These T cell receptor beta chains were read from a single sample in a study of neurological immune-mediated disorders. TCRdb recomputed calls from the 5' RACE reads with MiXCR, one row per CDR3 protein. The repertoire consists of tens of thousands of distinct CDR3 sequences, with around 10% occurring once and the leading ten covering around 7%. Sample: PBMCs. The origin of the receptors is a male donor with HTLV-1-associated myelopathy (HAM/TSP). CDR3s include the opening cysteine and the closing phenylalanine or tryptophan. A D gene is named only where the DNA matches it firmly. Clone size appears in some rows only: once, few, many, or a class for an expanded clone.

d_gene	v_gene	j_gene	abundance	CDR3aa	CDR3nt
TRBD1	TRBV20-1	TRBJ1-6	many	CSARDMQGAGDNSPLHF	TGCAGTGCTAGAGATATGCAGGGGGCAGGGGATAATTCACCCCTCCACTTT
TRBD2	TRBV20-1	TRBJ2-1	many	CSATGAGAKYNEQFF	TGCAGTGCTACCGGAGCGGGGGCCAAATACAATGAGCAGTTCTTC
-	TRBV6-6	TRBJ1-6	many	CASRHQGSYNSPLHF	TGTGCCAGCAGACACCAGGGCTCCTATAATTCACCCCTCCACTTT
TRBD1	TRBV11-2	TRBJ2-2	many	CASSPPDRETGELFF	TGTGCCAGCAGCCCCCCTGACAGGGAGACCGGGGAGCTGTTTTTT
-	TRBV19	TRBJ1-2	many	CASSFRDGYTF	TGTGCCAGTAGTTTTAGAGATGGCTACACCTTC
-	TRBV4-2	TRBJ1-1	-	CASSQVGQNTEAFF	TGTGCCAGCAGCCAAGTAGGACAGAACACTGAAGCTTTCTTT
TRBD1	TRBV6-2/TRBV6-3	TRBJ1-5	-	CASSHGTGGSQPQHF	TGTGCCAGCAGTCACGGGACAGGGGGAAGTCAGCCCCAGCATTTT
-	TRBV12-3/TRBV12-4	TRBJ1-2	many	CASSPVVGPYGYTF	TGTGCCAGCAGTCCGGTTGTGGGTCCCTATGGCTACACCTTC
TRBD1	TRBV18	TRBJ2-7	few	CASSPDRVMDEQYF	TGTGCCAGCTCACCGGACAGGGTTATGGACGAGCAGTACTTC
TRBD1	TRBV10-3	TRBJ2-6	many	CAMSAGTGGSGANVLTF	TGTGCCATGTCCGCCGGGACAGGGGGGTCTGGGGCCAACGTCCTGACTTTC
TRBD2	TRBV7-2	TRBJ2-7	many	CASSLWRGGTSYEQYF	TGTGCCAGCAGCTTATGGCGGGGGGGCACATCCTACGAGCAGTACTTC
-	TRBV14	TRBJ2-7	many	CASSQDPGSSYEQYF	TGTGCCAGCAGCCAAGACCCGGGGAGCTCCTACGAGCAGTACTTC
-	TRBV10-1	TRBJ1-1	many	CASSDTMNTEAFF	TGCGCCAGCAGTGACACCATGAACACTGAAGCTTTCTTT
-	TRBV4-3	TRBJ1-5	many	CASSQDVKGGQPQHF	TGCGCCAGCAGCCAAGATGTAAAGGGCGGACAGCCCCAGCATTTT
-	TRBV20-1	TRBJ1-2	many	CSARDSFKYGYTF	TGCAGTGCTAGGGACTCATTTAAGTATGGCTACACCTTC
TRBD2	TRBV27	TRBJ2-7	many	CASSLGSKRGGLYEQYF	TGTGCCAGCAGTTTAGGGAGTAAGCGGGGGGGCCTCTACGAGCAGTACTTC
-	TRBV5-1	TRBJ2-5	many	CASSLALVRSGETQYF	TGCGCCAGCAGCTTGGCCCTTGTAAGGTCCGGTGAGACCCAGTACTTC
-	TRBV4-3	TRBJ2-5	few	CASSQATSGIFETQYF	TGCGCCAGCAGCCAAGCTACCTCGGGGATATTCGAGACCCAGTACTTC
-	TRBV20-1	TRBJ2-7	many	CSARQFWGAYEQYF	TGCAGTGCTCGGCAGTTCTGGGGGGCCTACGAGCAGTACTTC
-	TRBV7-2	TRBJ2-7	many	CASSLGARTVQYF	TGTGCCAGCAGCTTAGGCGCTAGAACGGTGCAGTACTTC
-	TRBV19	TRBJ2-3	many	CASSIARGTDTQYF	TGTGCCAGTAGTATAGCCAGGGGTACAGATACGCAGTATTTT
-	TRBV28	TRBJ2-3	many	CASSDFGRGGTDTQYF	TGTGCCAGCAGTGACTTCGGGCGGGGAGGCACAGATACGCAGTATTTT
TRBD1	TRBV27	TRBJ1-2	few	CASRRDRGSYGYTF	TGTGCCAGCAGGAGGGACAGGGGAAGCTATGGCTACACCTTC
TRBD1	TRBV9	TRBJ1-2	many	CASSPRQGSGYGYTF	TGTGCCAGCAGCCCCAGACAGGGGTCTGGCTATGGCTACACCTTC
-	TRBV5-1	TRBJ1-1	many	CASSVGSGNTEAFF	TGCGCCAGCAGCGTAGGATCCGGGAACACTGAAGCTTTCTTT
-	TRBV7-7	TRBJ2-5	many	CASSLDVDRPQETQYF	TGTGCTAGCAGCTTAGACGTTGACAGACCCCAAGAGACCCAGTACTTC
TRBD1	TRBV18	TRBJ2-5	-	CASSLRQGNEETQYF	TGTGCCAGCTCTCTCAGACAGGGGAATGAGGAGACCCAGTACTTC
-	TRBV9	TRBJ1-2	many	CASSPRGWQAYGYTF	TGTGCCAGCAGCCCCCGGGGGTGGCAGGCCTATGGCTACACCTTC